The clone carrying this T cell receptor (beta chain) is categorized as medium-sized (0.01 to 0.1%). With MiXCR, TCRdb reprocessed the PCR reads. The data hold some 10,000 clones, with 25% to 35% observed a single time. The record originates from a study of metastatic and nonmetastatic thyroid tumors. No treatment of any kind had been given to any patient before thyroid surgery. The CDR3 runs 16 residues. Germline CDR1 MNHEY, CDR2 SMNVEV (reference sequence). After removal of 6 bases from V and 1 base from J, the junction contained 5 bases not matched to a gene. Sequencing was carried out using tumor tissue. The clonotype was recovered from a male donor with papillary thyroid cancer or a benign thyroid nodule (not recorded which). Some clones in this sample may be carry-over from other donors' samples. The chain links TRBV27 to TRBJ2-3, with 12 bases aligning to TRBD2. CDR3 sequence (DNA): TGTGCCAGCAGCCCAAGACTAGCGGGAGGCACAGATACGCAGTATTTT. Encoded protein: CASSPRLAGGTDTQYF.